These 9 T cell receptor beta chains came from one sample sequenced in a study of blood T cell repertoires in COVID-19. Using immunoSEQ multiplex PCR, the repertoire was profiled, and TCRdb retains in-frame clones only, with some absent. This sample has more than 350,000 clones, with roughly 90% found just once. Specimen: PBMCs or T cells enriched from blood (not recorded which). The receptors stem from a woman between 18 and 29 years old who had been exposed to COVID-19.

The sample holds one count of this clone. Other nucleotide sequences in the sample specify the same CDR3. This rearrangement joins TRBV5-8 to TRBJ2-3; D perhaps matches TRBD2 (6 bases). CDR3 length: 14 residues. Germline CDR1 and CDR2: SGHTS and YDEGEE. V lost 0 bases and J 1 base, leaving 6 bases between the germline ends. Written as DNA, the CDR3 is TGTGCCAGCAGCTTGGGGGGGGGCACAGATACGCAGTATTTT. Translated, it gives CASSLGGGTDTQYF.

The chain combines TRBV7-8 with TRBJ2-5; 13 positions match TRBD2. With V trimmed by 5 bases and J by 5 bases, 5 bases remained unmatched. This CDR3 contains 15 residues. Per the germline V gene, CDR1 is SGHVS and CDR2 is FQNEAQ. CDR3 coding DNA: TGTGCCAGCAGCCAACTAGCGGGAGGGCCGGAGACCCAGTACTTC. Its protein is CASSQLAGGPETQYF.

The chain uses TRBV5-6 and TRBJ1-1; D uncertain. The CDR3 contains 17 residues. Germline CDR1 reads SGHDT; CDR2 reads YYEEEE. Trimming pared 3 bases from V and 2 bases from J, leaving 20 bases between. As DNA, the CDR3 is TGTGCCAGCAGCTGGCTGGTAGTTGACGGAGCAAACACTGAAGCTTTCTTT. This gives the protein CASSWLVVDGANTEAFF.

The CDR3, as DNA: TGCGCCAGCACCCCGGACAGGGTTGCAGACACCGGGGAGCTGTTTTTT. It is translated as CASTPDRVADTGELFF. The V gene is TRBV10-2, the J gene TRBJ2-2, with 8 bases aligning to TRBD1. The CDR3 is 16 residues long. Trimming took 7 bases from V and 3 from J; bases not matched to a gene: 10. Germline values: CDR1 WSHSY, CDR2 SAAADI.

This clone came up a few times. The chain uses TRBV5-1 and TRBJ2-1; TRBD2 matches 10 bases. Per the germline V gene, CDR1 is SGHRS and CDR2 is YFSETQ. The CDR3 consists of 15 residues. Trimming at V came to 2 bases and at J to 8 bases, leaving 7 bases not matched to a gene. The CDR3 loop reads CASSFERGGLDEQFF. In DNA, the CDR3 is TGCGCCAGCAGCTTCGAGCGGGGGGGCCTGGATGAGCAGTTCTTC.

The chain joins TRBV29-1 to TRBJ2-1; 14 bases line up with TRBD2. V was pared by 7 bases and J by 10 bases, with 3 bases of the junction left unmatched. In germline, CDR1 is SQVTM, CDR2 ANQGSEA. The CDR3 has 12 amino acids. The CDR3 region is CSGGLAGVEQFF. CDR3 nucleotides: TGCAGCGGGGGACTAGCGGGAGTCGAGCAGTTCTTC.

The chain couples TRBV2 to TRBJ2-5; D not resolved. The germline gives CDR1 SNHLY, CDR2 FYNNEI. Trimming cost V 5 bases and J 5 bases, with 9 bases left between them. CDR3 length: 12 amino acids. CDR3 sequence (DNA): TGTGCCAGCAGTATGGGCTGGGAGACCCAGTACTTC. Amino acids: CASSMGWETQYF.

This clone was counted once. This rearrangement joins TRBV19 to TRBJ1-2; TRBD1 agrees at 9 bases. J was trimmed by 8 bases and V by 5 bases; bases with no gene match: 9. Germline V CDR1 and CDR2: LNHDA, SQIVND (reference sequence). The CDR3 consists of 14 residues. In DNA, the CDR3 is TGTGCCAGTAGTCCGGGACAGGGAACGGTAGGCTACACCTTC. It yields the protein CASSPGQGTVGYTF.

The chain carries TRBV7-2 and TRBJ2-5, with D tentatively TRBD1 (7 bases). The CDR3 sequence is 14 residues long. CDR1 and CDR2 (germline): SGHTA, FQGNSA. V lost 2 bases and J lost 5, with 12 bases in between. The CDR3 protein is CASSLSRGRETQYF. DNA of the CDR3: TGTGCCAGCAGCTTAAGCAGGGGGAGGGAGACCCAGTACTTC. The full variable domain, its missing parts supplied by reference TRBV7-2 and TRBJ2-5, is GAGVSQSPSNKVTEKGKDVELRCDPISGHTALYWYRQSLGQGLEFLIYFQGNSAPDKSGLPSDRFSAERTGGSVSTLTIQRTQQEDSAVYLCASSLSRGRETQYFGPGTRLLVL.